This TCR beta chain emerged from a study of siplizumab effects on memory and regulatory T cells. V was trimmed by 5 bases and J by 0 bases, leaving 6 bases between them. Germline CDR1 SGHTA, CDR2 FQGTGA. There are 13 residues in the CDR3. Using immunoSEQ multiplex PCR, the repertoire was profiled, and TCRdb retains in-frame clones only, with some absent. Of tens of thousands of clones listed, 95% to 98% are singletons. The V and J genes are TRBV7-3 and TRBJ2-3, with D unresolved. Source material: naive CD4+ T cells sorted from blood. The clonotype was recovered from a human donor in good health. CDR3 loop: CASSPYSTDTQYF. The CDR3 nucleotides read TGTGCCAGCAGCCCCTACAGCACAGATACGCAGTATTTT.